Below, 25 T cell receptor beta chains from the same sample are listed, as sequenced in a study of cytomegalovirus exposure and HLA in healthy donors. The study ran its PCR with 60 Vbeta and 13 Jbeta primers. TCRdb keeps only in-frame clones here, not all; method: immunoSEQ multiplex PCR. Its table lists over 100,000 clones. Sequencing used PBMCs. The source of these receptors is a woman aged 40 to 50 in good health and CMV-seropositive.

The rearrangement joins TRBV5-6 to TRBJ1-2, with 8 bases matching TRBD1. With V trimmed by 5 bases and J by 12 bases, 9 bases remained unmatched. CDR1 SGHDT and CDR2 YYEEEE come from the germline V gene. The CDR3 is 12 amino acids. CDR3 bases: TGTGCCAGCAGGCAGGGGGCGGCGGGAAACACCTTC. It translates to CASRQGAAGNTF.

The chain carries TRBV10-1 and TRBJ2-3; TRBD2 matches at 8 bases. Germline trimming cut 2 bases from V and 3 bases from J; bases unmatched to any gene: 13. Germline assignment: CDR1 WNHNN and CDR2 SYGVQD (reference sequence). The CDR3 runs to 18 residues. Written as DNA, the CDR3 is TGCGCCAGCAGTGAGCCCCAGAAACTAGCGGCTGATACAGATACGCAGTATTTT. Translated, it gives CASSEPQKLAADTDTQYF.

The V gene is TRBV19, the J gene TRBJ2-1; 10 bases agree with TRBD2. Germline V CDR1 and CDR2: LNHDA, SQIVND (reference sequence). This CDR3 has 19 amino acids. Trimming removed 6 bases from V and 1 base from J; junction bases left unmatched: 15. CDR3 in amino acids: CASSGDRSGRARSYNEQFF. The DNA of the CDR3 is TGTGCCAGTAGCGGAGATCGGAGCGGGAGGGCCAGGTCCTACAATGAGCAGTTCTTC. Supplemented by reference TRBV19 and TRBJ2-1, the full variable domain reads DGGITQSPKYLFRKEGQNVTLSCEQNLNHDAMYWYRQDPGQGLRLIYYSQIVNDFQKGDIAEGYSVSREKKESFPLTVTSAQKNPTAFYLCASSGDRSGRARSYNEQFFGPGTRLTVL.

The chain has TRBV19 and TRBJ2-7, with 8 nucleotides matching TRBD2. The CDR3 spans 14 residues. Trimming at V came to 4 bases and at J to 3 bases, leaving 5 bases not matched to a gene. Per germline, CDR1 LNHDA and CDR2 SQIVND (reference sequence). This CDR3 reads CASSRGGLDYEQYF. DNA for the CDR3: TGTGCCAGTAGTAGGGGGGGACTAGACTACGAGCAGTACTTC.

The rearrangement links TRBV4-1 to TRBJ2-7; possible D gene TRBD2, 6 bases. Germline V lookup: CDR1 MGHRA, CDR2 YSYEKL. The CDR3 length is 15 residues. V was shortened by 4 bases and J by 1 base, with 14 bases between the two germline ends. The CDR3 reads CASSRSGLASYEQYF. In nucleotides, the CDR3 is TGCGCCAGCAGCCGGAGCGGGCTTGCATCCTACGAGCAGTACTTC.

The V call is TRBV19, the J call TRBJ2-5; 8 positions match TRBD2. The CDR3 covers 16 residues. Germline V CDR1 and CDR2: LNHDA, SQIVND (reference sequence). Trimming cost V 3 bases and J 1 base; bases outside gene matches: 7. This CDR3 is CASSIMGGRSQETQYF. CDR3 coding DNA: TGTGCCAGTAGTATTATGGGCGGGAGGTCCCAAGAGACCCAGTACTTC.

CDR3 sequence: CASYRRPGRAPTDTQYF. CDR3 nucleotide sequence: TGTGCCAGCTACAGAAGACCCGGCAGGGCCCCCACAGATACGCAGTATTTT. The V call is TRBV5-6, the J call TRBJ2-3, with a tentative D call TRBD1 (5 bases). The V end was cut by 7 bases, the J end by 2 bases, with 23 bases between. The CDR3 runs 17 residues. Germline V gives CDR1 SGHDT, CDR2 YYEEEE.

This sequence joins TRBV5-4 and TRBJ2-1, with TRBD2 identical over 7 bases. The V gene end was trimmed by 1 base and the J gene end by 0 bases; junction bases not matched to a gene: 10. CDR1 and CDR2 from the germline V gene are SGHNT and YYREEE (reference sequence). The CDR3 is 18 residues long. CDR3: CASSLFSTSWSSYNEQFF. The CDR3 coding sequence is TGTGCCAGCAGCTTGTTCTCGACTAGCTGGAGCTCCTACAATGAGCAGTTCTTC.

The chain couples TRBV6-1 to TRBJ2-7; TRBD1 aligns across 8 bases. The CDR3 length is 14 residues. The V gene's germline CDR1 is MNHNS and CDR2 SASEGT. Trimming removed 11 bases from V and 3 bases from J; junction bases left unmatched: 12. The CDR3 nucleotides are TGTGCCGTACAAAAAACCGGACAGGGCTACGAGCAGTACTTC. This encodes CAVQKTGQGYEQYF.

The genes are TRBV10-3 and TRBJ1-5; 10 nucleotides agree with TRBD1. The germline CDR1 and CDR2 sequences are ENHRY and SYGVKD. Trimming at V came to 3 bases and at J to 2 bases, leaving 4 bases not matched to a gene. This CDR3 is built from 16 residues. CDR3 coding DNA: TGTGCCATCAGTGATCGGGACAGGGGAGGCAATCAGCCCCAGCATTTT. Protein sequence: CAISDRDRGGNQPQHF.

CDR3 region: CASSSGLAGKGSTYNEQFF. The CDR3 DNA follows: TGTGCCAGCAGCTCGGGACTAGCGGGGAAGGGGAGCACCTACAATGAGCAGTTCTTC. V gene TRBV7-3 combines with J gene TRBJ2-1, with 13 bases matching TRBD2. V lost 4 bases, J lost 2 bases, and 11 bases stayed unmatched. Germline values: CDR1 SGHTA, CDR2 FQGTGA. CDR3 length: 19 residues.

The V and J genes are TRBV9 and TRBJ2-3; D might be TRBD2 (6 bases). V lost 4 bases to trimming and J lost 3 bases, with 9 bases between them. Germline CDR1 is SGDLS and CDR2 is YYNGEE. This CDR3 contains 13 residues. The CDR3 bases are TGTGCCAGCAGCCCGGGAGTTACAGATACGCAGTATTTT. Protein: CASSPGVTDTQYF.

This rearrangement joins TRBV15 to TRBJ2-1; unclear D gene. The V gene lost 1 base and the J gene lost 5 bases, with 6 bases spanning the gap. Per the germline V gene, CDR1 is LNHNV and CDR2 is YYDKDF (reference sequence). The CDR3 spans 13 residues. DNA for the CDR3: TGTGCCACCAGCAGAGTCGGAGACAATGAGCAGTTCTTC. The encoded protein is CATSRVGDNEQFF.

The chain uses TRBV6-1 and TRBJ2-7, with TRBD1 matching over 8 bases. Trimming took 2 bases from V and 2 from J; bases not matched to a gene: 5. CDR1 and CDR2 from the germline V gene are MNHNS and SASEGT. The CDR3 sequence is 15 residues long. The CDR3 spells CASSERWDRTYEQYF. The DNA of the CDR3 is TGTGCCAGCAGTGAACGATGGGACAGGACCTACGAGCAGTACTTC.

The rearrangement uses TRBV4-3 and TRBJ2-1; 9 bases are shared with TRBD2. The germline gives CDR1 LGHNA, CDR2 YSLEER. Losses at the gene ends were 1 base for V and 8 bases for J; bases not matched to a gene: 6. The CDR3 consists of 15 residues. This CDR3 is CASSQAVAGVYEQFF. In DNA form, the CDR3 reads TGCGCCAGCAGCCAAGCAGTAGCGGGAGTTTATGAGCAGTTCTTC.

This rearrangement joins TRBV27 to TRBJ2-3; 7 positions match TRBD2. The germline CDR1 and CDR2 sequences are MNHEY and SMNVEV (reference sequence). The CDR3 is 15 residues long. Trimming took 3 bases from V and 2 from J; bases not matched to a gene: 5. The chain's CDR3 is CASSLASGLTDTQYF. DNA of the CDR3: TGTGCCAGCAGTTTGGCTAGCGGCCTCACAGATACGCAGTATTTT.

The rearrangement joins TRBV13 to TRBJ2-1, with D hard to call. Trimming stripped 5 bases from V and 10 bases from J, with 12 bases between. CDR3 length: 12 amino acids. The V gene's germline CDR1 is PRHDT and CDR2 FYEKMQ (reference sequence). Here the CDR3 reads CASSPQRREQFF. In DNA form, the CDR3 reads TGTGCCAGCAGCCCCCAGCGTCGAGAGCAGTTCTTC.

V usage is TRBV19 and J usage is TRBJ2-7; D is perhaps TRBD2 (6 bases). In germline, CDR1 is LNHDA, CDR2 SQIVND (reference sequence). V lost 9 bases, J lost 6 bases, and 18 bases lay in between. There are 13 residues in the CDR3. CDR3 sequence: CASGGGRGVEQYF. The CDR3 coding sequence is TGTGCCAGCGGTGGGGGGAGAGGTGTCGAGCAGTACTTC.

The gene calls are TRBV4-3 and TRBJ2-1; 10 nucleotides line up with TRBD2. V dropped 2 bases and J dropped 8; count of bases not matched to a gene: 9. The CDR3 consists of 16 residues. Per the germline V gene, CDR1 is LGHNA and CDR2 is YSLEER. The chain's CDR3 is CASSQRWLAGVDEQFF. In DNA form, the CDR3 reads TGCGCCAGCAGCCAAAGGTGGCTAGCGGGAGTCGATGAGCAGTTCTTC.

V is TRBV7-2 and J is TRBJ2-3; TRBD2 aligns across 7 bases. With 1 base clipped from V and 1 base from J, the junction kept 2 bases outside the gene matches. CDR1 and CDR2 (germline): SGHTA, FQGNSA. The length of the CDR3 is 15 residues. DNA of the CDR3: TGTGCCAGCAGCTTAGGCGGGGGTGGCACAGATACGCAGTATTTT. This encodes CASSLGGGGTDTQYF. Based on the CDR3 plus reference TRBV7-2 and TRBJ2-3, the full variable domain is GAGVSQSPSNKVTEKGKDVELRCDPISGHTALYWYRQSLGQGLEFLIYFQGNSAPDKSGLPSDRFSAERTGGSVSTLTIQRTQQEDSAVYLCASSLGGGGTDTQYFGPGTRLTVL.

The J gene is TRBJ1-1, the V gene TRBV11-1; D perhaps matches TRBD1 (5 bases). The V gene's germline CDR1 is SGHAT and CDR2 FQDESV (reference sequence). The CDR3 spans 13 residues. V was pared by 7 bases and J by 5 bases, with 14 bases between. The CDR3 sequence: CASTRTEGTEAFF. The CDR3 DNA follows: TGTGCCAGCACCCGGACGGAGGGGACTGAAGCTTTCTTT. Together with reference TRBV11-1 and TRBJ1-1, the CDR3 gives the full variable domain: EAEVAQSPRYKITEKSQAVAFWCDPISGHATLYWYRQILGQGPELLVQFQDESVVDDSQLPKDRFSAERLKGVDSTLKIQPAELGDSAMYLCASTRTEGTEAFFGQGTRLTVV.

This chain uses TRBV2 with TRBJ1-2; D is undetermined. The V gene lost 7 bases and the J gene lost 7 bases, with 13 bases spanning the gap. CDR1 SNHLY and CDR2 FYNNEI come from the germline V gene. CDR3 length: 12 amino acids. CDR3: CASMESSPGYTF. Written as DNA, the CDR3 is TGTGCCAGCATGGAGTCTTCTCCTGGCTACACCTTC.

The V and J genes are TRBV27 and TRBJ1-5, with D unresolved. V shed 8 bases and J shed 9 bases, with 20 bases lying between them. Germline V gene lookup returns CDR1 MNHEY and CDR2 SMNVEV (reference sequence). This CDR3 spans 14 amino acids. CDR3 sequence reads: CASGRRGLEMPQHF. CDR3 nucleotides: TGTGCCAGCGGTAGGAGAGGTTTGGAGATGCCCCAGCATTTT.

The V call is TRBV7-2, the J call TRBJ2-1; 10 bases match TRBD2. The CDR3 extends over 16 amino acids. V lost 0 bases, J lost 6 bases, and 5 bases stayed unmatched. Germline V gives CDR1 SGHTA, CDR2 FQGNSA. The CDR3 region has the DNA TGTGCCAGCAGCTTAGCGGTAGCGGGAGGTCTCAATGAGCAGTTCTTC. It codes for CASSLAVAGGLNEQFF.

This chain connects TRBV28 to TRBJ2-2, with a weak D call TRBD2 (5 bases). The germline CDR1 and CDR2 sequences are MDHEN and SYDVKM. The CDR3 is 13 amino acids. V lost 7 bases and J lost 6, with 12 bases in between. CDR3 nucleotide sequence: TGTGCCAGCAACGTAGGGCGGGCCGGGGAGCTGTTTTTT. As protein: CASNVGRAGELFF.